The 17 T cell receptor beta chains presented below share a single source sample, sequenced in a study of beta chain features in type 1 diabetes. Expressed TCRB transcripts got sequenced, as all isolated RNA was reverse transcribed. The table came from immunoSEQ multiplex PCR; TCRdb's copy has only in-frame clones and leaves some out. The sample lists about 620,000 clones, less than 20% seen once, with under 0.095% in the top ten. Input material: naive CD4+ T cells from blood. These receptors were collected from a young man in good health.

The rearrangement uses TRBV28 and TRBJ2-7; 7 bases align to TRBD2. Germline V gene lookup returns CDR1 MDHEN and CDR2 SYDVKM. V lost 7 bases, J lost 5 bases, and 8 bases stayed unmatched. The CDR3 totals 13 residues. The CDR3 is CASTDPAGDEQYF. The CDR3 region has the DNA TGTGCCAGCACCGACCCCGCGGGGGACGAGCAGTACTTC.

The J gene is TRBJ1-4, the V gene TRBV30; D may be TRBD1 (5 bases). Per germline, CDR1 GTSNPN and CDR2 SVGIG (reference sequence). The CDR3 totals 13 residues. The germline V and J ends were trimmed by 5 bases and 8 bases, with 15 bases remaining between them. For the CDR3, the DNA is TGTGCCTGGGAGACGGGGCCAAGCGAAAAACTGTTTTTT. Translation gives CAWETGPSEKLFF. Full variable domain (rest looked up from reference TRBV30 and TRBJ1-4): SQTIHQWPATLVQPVGSPLSLECTVEGTSNPNLYWYRQAAGRGLQLLFYSVGIGQISSEVPQNLSASRPQDRQFILSSKKLLLSDSGFYLCAWETGPSEKLFFGSGTQLSVL.

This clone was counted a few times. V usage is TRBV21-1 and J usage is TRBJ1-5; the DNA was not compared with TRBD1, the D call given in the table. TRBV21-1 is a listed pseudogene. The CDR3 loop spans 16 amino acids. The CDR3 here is CASPIQAHHSNQPQHF. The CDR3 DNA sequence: TGTGCCAGCCCAATTCAGGCTCATCATAGCAATCAGCCCCAGCATTTT.

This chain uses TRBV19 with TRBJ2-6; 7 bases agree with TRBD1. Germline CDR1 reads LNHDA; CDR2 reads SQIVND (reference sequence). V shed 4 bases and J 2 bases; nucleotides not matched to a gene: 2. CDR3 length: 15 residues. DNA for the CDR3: TGTGCCAGTAGTAGAGACAGGGCTGGGGCCAACGTCCTGACTTTC. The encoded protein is CASSRDRAGANVLTF.

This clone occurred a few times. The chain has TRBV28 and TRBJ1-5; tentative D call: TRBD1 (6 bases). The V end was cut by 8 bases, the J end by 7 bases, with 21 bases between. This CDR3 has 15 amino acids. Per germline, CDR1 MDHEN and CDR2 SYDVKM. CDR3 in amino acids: CASLRRGGRGQPQHF. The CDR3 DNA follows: TGTGCCAGCCTCCGTCGCGGGGGGCGAGGGCAGCCCCAGCATTTT.

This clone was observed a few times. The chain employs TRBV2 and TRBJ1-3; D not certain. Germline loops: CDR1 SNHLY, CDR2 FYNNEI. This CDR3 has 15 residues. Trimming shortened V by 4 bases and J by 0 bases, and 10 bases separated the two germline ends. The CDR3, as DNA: TGTGCCAGCAGTGTGATGGGAACCTCTGGAAACACCATATATTTT. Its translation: CASSVMGTSGNTIYF.

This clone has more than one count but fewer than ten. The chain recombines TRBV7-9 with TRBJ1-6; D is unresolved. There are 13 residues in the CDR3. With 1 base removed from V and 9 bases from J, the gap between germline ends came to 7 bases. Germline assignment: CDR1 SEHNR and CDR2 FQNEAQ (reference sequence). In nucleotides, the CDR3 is TGTGCCAGCAGCTTAGAGGGAGGTTCACCCCTCCACTTT. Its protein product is CASSLEGGSPLHF. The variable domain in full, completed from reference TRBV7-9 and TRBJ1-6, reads DTGVSQNPRHKITKRGQNVTFRCDPISEHNRLYWYRQTLGQGPEFLTYFQNEAQLEKSRLLSDRFSAERPKGSFSTLEIQRTEQGDSAMYLCASSLEGGSPLHFGNGTRLTVT.

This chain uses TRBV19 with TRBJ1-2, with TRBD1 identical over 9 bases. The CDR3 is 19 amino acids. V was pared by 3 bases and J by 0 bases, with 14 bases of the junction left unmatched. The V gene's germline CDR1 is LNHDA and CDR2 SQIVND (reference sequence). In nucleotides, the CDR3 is TGTGCCAGTAGTATTCTCACGGACAGGGGTTCGTGGCCTAACTATGGCTACACCTTC. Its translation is CASSILTDRGSWPNYGYTF.

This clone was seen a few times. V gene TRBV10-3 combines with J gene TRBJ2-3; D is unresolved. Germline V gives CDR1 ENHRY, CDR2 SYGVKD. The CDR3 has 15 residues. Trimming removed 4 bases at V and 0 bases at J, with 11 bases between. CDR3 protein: CAISGVSSSTDTQYF. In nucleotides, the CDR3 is TGTGCCATCAGTGGCGTCAGCTCTAGCACAGATACGCAGTATTTT.

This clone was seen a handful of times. CDR3 protein: CASSVMGSATDTQYF. The DNA for the CDR3 is TGTGCCAGCAGCGTAATGGGAAGCGCGACAGATACGCAGTATTTT. V is TRBV9 and J is TRBJ2-3; unclear D gene. CDR3 length equals 15 residues. Germline V gives CDR1 SGDLS, CDR2 YYNGEE. V was cut by 1 base and J by 3 bases, with 12 bases left in between.

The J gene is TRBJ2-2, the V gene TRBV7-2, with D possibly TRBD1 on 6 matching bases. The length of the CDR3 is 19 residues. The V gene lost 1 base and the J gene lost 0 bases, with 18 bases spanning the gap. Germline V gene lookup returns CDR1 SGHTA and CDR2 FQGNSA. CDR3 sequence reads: CASSLVLFGQSSNTGELFF. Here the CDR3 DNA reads TGTGCCAGCAGCTTAGTGTTATTTGGACAGAGCTCGAACACCGGGGAGCTGTTTTTT. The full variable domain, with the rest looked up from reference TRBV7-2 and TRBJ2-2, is GAGVSQSPSNKVTEKGKDVELRCDPISGHTALYWYRQSLGQGLEFLIYFQGNSAPDKSGLPSDRFSAERTGGSVSTLTIQRTQQEDSAVYLCASSLVLFGQSSNTGELFFGEGSRLTVL.

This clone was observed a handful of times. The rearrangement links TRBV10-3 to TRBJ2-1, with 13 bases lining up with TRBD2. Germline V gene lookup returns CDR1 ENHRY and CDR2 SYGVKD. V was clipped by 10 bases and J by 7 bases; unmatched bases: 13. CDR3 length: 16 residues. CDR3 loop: CATSGTSGKETNEQFF. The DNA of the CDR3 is TGTGCCACTTCCGGGACTAGCGGGAAAGAGACGAATGAGCAGTTCTTC.

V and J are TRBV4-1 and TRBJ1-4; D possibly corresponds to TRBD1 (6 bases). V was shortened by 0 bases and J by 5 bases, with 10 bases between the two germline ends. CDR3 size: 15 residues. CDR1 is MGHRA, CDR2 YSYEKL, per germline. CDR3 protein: CASSQEGGQNEKLFF. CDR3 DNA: TGCGCCAGCAGCCAAGAAGGGGGACAAAATGAAAAACTGTTTTTT.

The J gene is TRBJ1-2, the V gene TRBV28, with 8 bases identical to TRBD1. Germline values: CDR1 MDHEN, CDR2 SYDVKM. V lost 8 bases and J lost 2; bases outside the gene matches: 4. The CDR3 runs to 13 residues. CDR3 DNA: TGTGCCAGCGGGGGACAGGAGAACTATGGCTACACCTTC. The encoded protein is CASGGQENYGYTF.

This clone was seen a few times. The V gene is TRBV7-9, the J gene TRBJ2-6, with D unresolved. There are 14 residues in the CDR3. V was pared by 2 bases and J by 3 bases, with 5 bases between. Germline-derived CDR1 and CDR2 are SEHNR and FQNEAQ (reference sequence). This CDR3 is CASSLLGGANVLTF. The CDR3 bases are TGTGCCAGCAGCTTACTCGGTGGGGCCAACGTCCTGACTTTC.

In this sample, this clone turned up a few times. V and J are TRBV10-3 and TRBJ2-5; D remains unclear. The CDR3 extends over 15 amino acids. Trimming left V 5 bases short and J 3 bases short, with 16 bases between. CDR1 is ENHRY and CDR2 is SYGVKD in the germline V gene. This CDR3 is CAISFGPANKETQYF. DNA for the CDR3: TGTGCCATCAGTTTTGGCCCGGCAAACAAAGAGACCCAGTACTTC.

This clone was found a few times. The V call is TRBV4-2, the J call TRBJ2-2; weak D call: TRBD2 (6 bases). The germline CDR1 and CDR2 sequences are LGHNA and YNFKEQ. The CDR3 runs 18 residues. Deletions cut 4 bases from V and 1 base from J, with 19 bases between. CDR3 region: CASSPKDGTSVNTGELFF. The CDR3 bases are TGTGCCAGCAGCCCCAAGGACGGGACTTCCGTGAACACCGGGGAGCTGTTTTTT.